This T cell receptor (beta chain) comes out of a study of T-cell reconstitution after alpha-beta-depleted transplantation in children. Whole-study results and caveats: Approximately two months post-transplant, alpha-beta T cells reportedly originated from several hundred expanded graft clones. Newly produced T cells mostly accounted for T-cell counts and diversity one year post-transplant.

V lost 3 bases and J 7 bases, leaving 13 bases between the germline ends. The CDR3 spans 14 residues. Germline CDR1 is SGHAT and CDR2 is FQNNGV. With respect to this clonotype: What it recognizes is unknown.

The TCRbeta library incorporated unique molecular identifiers. TCRdb re-called the PCR reads through MiXCR, storing one row per CDR3 protein. The sample lists roughly 310,000 distinct CDR3 sequences; over 20% were seen once. The sequences come from PBMCs, mostly from graft donor cells, collected 180 days after TCRalphabeta/CD19-depleted stem cell transplant. The TCR originated in a male patient aged 10-17 years who had a stem cell transplant for acute lymphoblastic leukemia, so the T cells may come from the graft donor. The chain links TRBV11-2 to TRBJ2-1; D unclear. The chain's CDR3 is CASSFGLPGNEQFF. DNA of the CDR3: TGTGCCAGCAGCTTCGGGCTCCCTGGGAATGAGCAGTTCTTC.